This T cell receptor (beta chain) was obtained from a study of tumor-infiltrating lymphocytes in oesophageal squamous cell carcinoma. This clonotype has a single count. In TCRdb, the PCR reads were re-called with MiXCR into one record per CDR3 protein. The sample includes under 15,000 distinct CDR3 sequences, less than 55% of them seen just once. The CDR3 has 17 amino acids. Germline V gene sequence: CDR1 KGHDR, CDR2 SFDVKD. Between the trimmed V and J ends, which lost 3 bases and 0 bases, there was a span of 14 bases. What was sequenced was esophageal tumor tissue. This chain joins TRBV24-1 and TRBJ2-1, with a possible D match to TRBD1 (6 bases). This clonotype was sampled from a female donor with esophageal squamous cell carcinoma. CDR3 loop: CATSDGGLISSYNEQFF. As DNA, the CDR3 is TGTGCCACCAGTGATGGGGGCCTTATTTCCTCCTACAATGAGCAGTTCTTC.